These 21 T cell receptor beta chains share one sample of origin, sequenced in a study of vaccination effects on CD4 cells after COVID-19. Antigens for these TCRs are unknown. Assay: immunoSEQ multiplex PCR; the TCRdb copy retains only in-frame clones and omits some. This table has about 59,000 clones, roughly 78% appearing once. The ViraFEST assay expanded antigen-specific CD4+ T cells with viral peptide pools before sequencing. Culturing for ten to eleven days preceded CD4+ T cell isolation. The vaccine given was either BNT162b2 or mRNA-1273, in two doses. Specimen: CD4+ T cells from PBMCs cultured with HCoV-OC43 spike peptides, collected after COVID-19 vaccination. The sample's subset: HCoV-OC43 spike overlapping peptide pool stimulation. The source of these receptors is a human donor who received a COVID-19 vaccine.

This clone has just a few counts. The chain carries TRBV24-1 and TRBJ2-5; 8 nucleotides match TRBD1. Germline loops: CDR1 KGHDR, CDR2 SFDVKD. The CDR3 spans 14 residues. Losses at the gene ends were 4 bases for V and 3 bases for J; bases not matched to a gene: 3. CDR3 sequence: CATSDRTGKETQYF. The CDR3 region has the DNA TGTGCCACCAGTGACAGGACAGGGAAAGAGACCCAGTACTTC.

The chain carries TRBV24-1 and TRBJ2-4; D is tentatively TRBD1 or TRBD2 (5 bases each). This CDR3 spans 13 amino acids. The V gene's germline CDR1 is KGHDR and CDR2 SFDVKD. V shed 4 bases and J shed 7 bases, with 10 bases lying between them. In DNA form, the CDR3 reads TGTGCCACCAGTGAGCCCGGGGCGAACATTCAGTACTTC. This sequence encodes CATSEPGANIQYF.

CDR3 residues: CASSLMGDSNQPQHF. CDR3 in DNA: TGTGCCAGCAGCTTAATGGGGGATAGCAATCAGCCCCAGCATTTT. The rearrangement joins TRBV7-8 to TRBJ1-5; D is perhaps TRBD1 (5 bases). There are 15 residues in the CDR3. Looked up from germline, CDR1 is SGHVS and CDR2 is FQNEAQ. Trimming removed 2 bases from V and 0 bases from J, with 8 bases in between.

The rearrangement links TRBV6-5 to TRBJ2-3; TRBD1 aligns across 7 bases. CDR3 length: 15 residues. Germline V lookup: CDR1 MNHEY, CDR2 SVGAGI. The trim removed 6 bases at V and 1 base at J, leaving 7 bases unmatched. The CDR3 loop is CASRPLGQGTDTQYF. CDR3 DNA sequence: TGTGCCAGCAGACCCCTCGGACAGGGCACAGATACGCAGTATTTT.

The chain has TRBV7-3 and TRBJ2-1; D is undetermined. CDR1 SGHTA and CDR2 FQGTGA come from the germline V gene. V dropped 5 bases and J dropped 1 base, with 6 bases sitting between them. The CDR3 is made up of 13 amino acids. CDR3 region: CASSPGSYNEQFF. The CDR3 region has the DNA TGTGCCAGCAGCCCTGGGTCCTACAATGAGCAGTTCTTC.

The chain uses TRBV5-6 and TRBJ2-3; weak D call: TRBD1 (5 bases). With 0 bases removed from V and 0 bases from J, the gap between germline ends came to 14 bases. Germline V lookup: CDR1 SGHDT, CDR2 YYEEEE. This CDR3 region has 17 residues. This CDR3 is CASSLVSDRPSTDTQYF. In DNA form, the CDR3 reads TGTGCCAGCAGCTTGGTATCAGACAGACCTAGCACAGATACGCAGTATTTT.

The chain links TRBV27 to TRBJ1-6; D is ambiguous. This CDR3 spans 15 amino acids. In germline, CDR1 is MNHEY, CDR2 SMNVEV (reference sequence). Trimming cost V 6 bases and J 6 bases, with 15 bases left between them. CDR3 DNA: TGTGCCAGCAGCCGAGACATGGGGATTAATTCACCCCTCCACTTT. Translated: CASSRDMGINSPLHF.

The chain links TRBV7-9 to TRBJ1-2; no clear D. Trimming removed 5 bases at V and 0 bases at J, with 10 bases between. The CDR3 runs 14 residues. Germline lookup yields CDR1 SEHNR and CDR2 FQNEAQ (reference sequence). CDR3 sequence: CASSQNTPNYGYTF. The CDR3 coding sequence is TGTGCCAGCAGCCAAAATACCCCTAACTATGGCTACACCTTC. Full variable domain (rest looked up from reference TRBV7-9 and TRBJ1-2): DTGVSQNPRHKITKRGQNVTFRCDPISEHNRLYWYRQTLGQGPEFLTYFQNEAQLEKSRLLSDRFSAERPKGSFSTLEIQRTEQGDSAMYLCASSQNTPNYGYTFGSGTRLTVV.

The gene calls are TRBV28 and TRBJ2-2, with TRBD1 matching over 7 bases. The CDR3 has 15 amino acids. Trimming took 5 bases from V and 13 from J; bases not matched to a gene: 16. In germline, CDR1 is MDHEN, CDR2 SYDVKM. In DNA form, the CDR3 reads TGTGCCAGCAGTCCCGCCGGGACAGCTACGGAAGTGCTGTTTTTT. Translated: CASSPAGTATEVLFF.

The chain links TRBV11-2 to TRBJ2-1; possibly TRBD1 for D (6 bases). The CDR3 is made up of 16 amino acids. The V and J ends lost 1 base and 5 bases respectively, with 15 bases between them. From germline, CDR1 is SGHAT and CDR2 FQNNGV. In DNA form, the CDR3 reads TGTGCCAGCAGCTTAGTGGCAGGGGCGACGAACAATGAGCAGTTCTTC. The encoded protein is CASSLVAGATNNEQFF.

CDR3 DNA sequence: TGCGCCAGCAGCCTTAAAGACAGAAGCTCCTACAATGAGCAGTTCTTC. Translating it yields CASSLKDRSSYNEQFF. The chain combines TRBV4-1 with TRBJ2-1; D is possibly TRBD1 (5 bases). Germline V gives CDR1 MGHRA, CDR2 YSYEKL. CDR3 length: 16 residues. Trimming pared 4 bases from V and 0 bases from J, leaving 13 bases between.

The CDR3 DNA is TGTGCCAGCAGTCTCATTGGGCAGACTGAAGCTTTCTTT. Encoded protein: CASSLIGQTEAFF. This chain joins TRBV2 and TRBJ1-1; no clear D. V was clipped by 5 bases and J by 5 bases, with 12 bases between them. Germline V gives CDR1 SNHLY, CDR2 FYNNEI. The CDR3 totals 13 residues.

The chain carries TRBV12-3 or TRBV12-4 and TRBJ1-5; the D is unclear. The CDR3 runs 12 residues. Between the trimmed V and J ends, which lost 6 bases and 7 bases, there was a span of 10 bases. CDR3 nucleotide sequence: TGTGCCAGCAGCCGAACGGGACAGCCCCAGCATTTT. It specifies CASSRTGQPQHF.

This sequence joins TRBV29-1 and TRBJ2-2, with D maybe TRBD1 (5 bases). V lost 5 bases and J 2 bases, leaving 12 bases between the germline ends. Germline CDR1 is SQVTM and CDR2 is ANQGSEA. This CDR3 has 14 amino acids. The CDR3, as DNA: TGCAGCGTTTATGGGTGGGGCAACACCGGGGAGCTGTTTTTT. Protein product: CSVYGWGNTGELFF.

J is TRBJ1-3 and V is TRBV2, with D uncertain. There are 12 residues in the CDR3. In germline, CDR1 is SNHLY, CDR2 FYNNEI. V was cut by 6 bases and J by 8 bases, with 11 bases left in between. DNA of the CDR3: TGTGCCAGCAGGACAATTGGGGACACCATATATTTT. It yields the protein CASRTIGDTIYF.

This sequence joins TRBV6-5 and TRBJ1-3; 7 bases are a match to TRBD1. CDR3 size: 13 residues. V was clipped by 11 bases and J by 1 base; unmatched bases: 5. Germline V gives CDR1 MNHEY, CDR2 SVGAGI. CDR3 DNA sequence: TGTGCCGGTAACAGGGGATCTGGAAACACCATATATTTT. This codes for CAGNRGSGNTIYF.

This chain connects TRBV4-1 to TRBJ1-4, with D tentatively TRBD1 (5 bases). The CDR3 has 15 amino acids. Germline V gene data show CDR1 as MGHRA and CDR2 as YSYEKL. Trimming pared 3 bases from V and 8 bases from J, leaving 16 bases between. The CDR3 DNA reads TGCGCCAGCAGCCATTGGAGGGGCACCGAGGAAAAACTGTTTTTT. Protein: CASSHWRGTEEKLFF.

This rearrangement joins TRBV20-1 to TRBJ1-5; D possibly corresponds to TRBD1 (6 bases). V was shortened by 3 bases and J by 6 bases, with 15 bases between the two germline ends. The V gene's germline CDR1 is DFQATT and CDR2 SNEGSKA (reference sequence). The CDR3 is made up of 14 amino acids. The CDR3 spells CSASRMGAGQPQHF. The CDR3, as DNA: TGCAGTGCTAGTAGGATGGGGGCCGGTCAGCCCCAGCATTTT.

The chain links TRBV28 to TRBJ2-3, with 8 positions matching TRBD2. The V gene end was trimmed by 7 bases and the J gene end by 2 bases; junction bases not matched to a gene: 17. The CDR3 contains 18 residues. CDR1 is MDHEN and CDR2 is SYDVKM in the germline V gene. CDR3 nucleotides: TGTGCCAGCACCAAACTCGCCCGGGCTAGCGGGTACACAGATACGCAGTATTTT. This translates into CASTKLARASGYTDTQYF.

The CDR3 is CASGLGNQPQHF. The CDR3 DNA is TGTGCCAGCGGGCTCGGTAATCAGCCCCAGCATTTT. This chain connects TRBV6-5 to TRBJ1-5; D is undetermined. Trimming took 8 bases from V and 4 from J, leaving 9 bases between them. CDR1 and CDR2 from the germline V gene are MNHEY and SVGAGI. The CDR3 is made up of 12 amino acids.

The chain couples TRBV4-1 to TRBJ1-2; TRBD1 is a possible D gene (5 bases). The CDR3 runs to 15 residues. Trimming shortened V by 1 base and J by 3 bases, and 12 bases separated the two germline ends. In germline, CDR1 is MGHRA, CDR2 YSYEKL. The chain's CDR3 is CASSQGTGRDYGYTF. For the CDR3, the DNA is TGCGCCAGCAGCCAAGGAACAGGCCGAGACTATGGCTACACCTTC.